Each of the 14 T cell receptor beta chains below was sequenced from the same sample in a study of T cell clones after liver transplantation. Here immunoSEQ multiplex PCR was the method, and the copy in TCRdb shows in-frame clones only, minus some. This table holds tens of thousands of clones, roughly 83% found once. Material: CD4+ T cells from blood, obtained at the 22-month timepoint. These receptors were collected from a human patient who received a liver transplant. Some T cells may trace back to the graft donor.

The rearrangement joins TRBV28 to TRBJ2-1, with D maybe TRBD2 (6 bases). Germline CDR1 is MDHEN and CDR2 is SYDVKM. The V end was cut by 6 bases, the J end by 5 bases, with 14 bases between. CDR3 length: 14 amino acids. The CDR3 DNA follows: TGTGCCAGCAGCCTCGGCGGGGCCAACAATGAGCAGTTCTTC. It encodes CASSLGGANNEQFF.

V is TRBV5-4 and J is TRBJ2-1, with a weak D call TRBD1 (5 bases). Germline V CDR1 and CDR2: SGHNT, YYREEE (reference sequence). V was pared by 0 bases and J by 6 bases, with 10 bases between. The CDR3 length is 14 residues. The CDR3 coding sequence is TGTGCCAGCAGCTTGGGGGGCTCGGGCAATGAGCAGTTCTTC. It translates to CASSLGGSGNEQFF.

The J gene is TRBJ2-5, the V gene TRBV28; the D is unclear. This CDR3 comprises 10 residues. V was cut by 6 bases and J by 3 bases, with 2 bases left in between. CDR1 is MDHEN, CDR2 SYDVKM, per germline. In DNA, the CDR3 is TGTGCCAGCAGCAAAGAGACCCAGTACTTC. Translation: CASSKETQYF.

This chain links TRBV2 with TRBJ1-4; D is unclear. CDR1 SNHLY and CDR2 FYNNEI come from the germline V gene. This CDR3 contains 15 residues. Trimming removed 0 bases at V and 11 bases at J, with 16 bases between. The CDR3: CASSEAGQLRWKLFF. Written as DNA, the CDR3 is TGTGCCAGCAGTGAAGCAGGGCAGCTTCGTTGGAAACTGTTTTTT. Full variable domain (remainder filled in from reference TRBV2 and TRBJ1-4): EPEVTQTPSHQVTQMGQEVILRCVPISNHLYFYWYRQILGQKVEFLVSFYNNEISEKSEIFDDQFSVERPDGSNFTLKIRSTKLEDSAMYFCASSEAGQLRWKLFFGSGTQLSVL.

The V call is TRBV7-3, the J call TRBJ2-1; D unclear. V was clipped by 4 bases and J by 7 bases, with 11 bases between them. Germline V gene data show CDR1 as SGHTA and CDR2 as FQGTGA. This CDR3 comprises 13 residues. This chain's CDR3 is CASSSRVGNEQFF. The CDR3 bases are TGTGCCAGCAGCTCCAGAGTCGGGAATGAGCAGTTCTTC.

The chain employs TRBV5-1 and TRBJ2-7; D unresolved. Deletions cut 0 bases from V and 3 bases from J, with 7 bases between. The CDR3 runs to 13 residues. Germline CDR1 and CDR2: SGHRS and YFSETQ. The CDR3 protein is CASSLADGYEQYF. CDR3 sequence (DNA): TGCGCCAGCAGCTTGGCGGACGGCTACGAGCAGTACTTC.

This chain links TRBV7-9 with TRBJ2-2; D is uncertain. The V end was cut by 1 base, the J end by 2 bases, with 8 bases between. CDR1 and CDR2 from the germline V gene are SEHNR and FQNEAQ (reference sequence). This CDR3 comprises 15 residues. The CDR3 here is CASSLGLSNTGELFF. For the CDR3, the DNA is TGTGCCAGCAGCTTAGGTCTGAGTAACACCGGGGAGCTGTTTTTT.

J is TRBJ1-2 and V is TRBV6-6, with D unclear. Germline loops: CDR1 MNHNY, CDR2 SVGAGI (reference sequence). CDR3 length equals 14 residues. The germline V and J ends were trimmed by 8 bases and 4 bases, with 17 bases remaining between them. CDR3 nucleotide sequence: TGTGCCAGCGATTGGCAGCCCAGCCGCTATGGCTACACCTTC. This sequence encodes CASDWQPSRYGYTF.

This clone was observed a single time. For the CDR3, the DNA is TGTGCCAGCAGTTACAAGACCGACCAGTTCTTC. It translates to CASSYKTDQFF. V gene TRBV6-6 combines with J gene TRBJ2-1; no clear D gene. The ends were cut back, 2 bases at V and 13 bases at J, with 9 bases in the middle. Germline V gene sequence: CDR1 MNHNY, CDR2 SVGAGI (reference sequence). The CDR3 totals 11 residues.

Only a few counts were recorded for this clone. This rearrangement joins TRBV5-8 to TRBJ2-7; 11 positions match TRBD2. There are 16 residues in the CDR3. Looked up from germline, CDR1 is SGHTS and CDR2 is YDEGEE. After removal of 4 bases from V and 7 bases from J, the junction contained 13 bases not matched to a gene. The CDR3 spells CASSGTSGANKREQYF. The DNA for the CDR3 is TGTGCCAGCAGCGGGACTAGCGGAGCAAATAAACGGGAGCAGTACTTC.

This sequence joins TRBV14 and TRBJ2-7; 10 positions match TRBD2. The germline V gene has CDR1 SGHDN and CDR2 FVKESK. V was clipped by 3 bases and J by 2 bases; unmatched bases: 10. The CDR3 length is 17 residues. As DNA, the CDR3 is TGTGCCAGCAGCCAGAGAGGGCCAAGCGGGGGGGCCTACGAGCAGTACTTC. The encoded protein is CASSQRGPSGGAYEQYF.

The V call is TRBV27, the J call TRBJ1-2; D gene unclear. The CDR3 length is 14 residues. With 2 bases removed from V and 7 bases from J, the gap between germline ends came to 14 bases. Looked up from germline, CDR1 is MNHEY and CDR2 is SMNVEV (reference sequence). CDR3 in amino acids: CASSLNGRKPGYTF. In nucleotides, the CDR3 is TGTGCCAGCAGTTTAAACGGCAGAAAACCTGGCTACACCTTC.

The CDR3 DNA reads as TGTGCCACCAGCAGACCCTCGACAGCCTACGAGCAGTACTTC. Translating gives CATSRPSTAYEQYF. The chain joins TRBV15 to TRBJ2-7; maybe TRBD1 (5 bases). This CDR3 is 14 amino acids long. CDR1 and CDR2 (germline): LNHNV, YYDKDF (reference sequence). The germline V and J ends were trimmed by 2 bases and 2 bases, with 10 bases remaining between them. The whole variable domain, remainder taken from reference TRBV15 and TRBJ2-7, is DAMVIQNPRYQVTQFGKPVTLSCSQTLNHNVMYWYQQKSSQAPKLLFHYYDKDFNNEADTPDNFQSRRPNTSFCFLDIRSPGLGDTAMYLCATSRPSTAYEQYFGPGTRLTVT.

The V gene is TRBV11-3, the J gene TRBJ2-1, with 7 bases fitting TRBD1. Germline V gene sequence: CDR1 SGHNT, CDR2 YENEEA. The V and J ends lost 0 bases and 2 bases, in that order; junction bases with no gene match: 1. This CDR3 region has 15 residues. DNA of the CDR3: TGTGCCAGCAGCTTAGAGGGGACAGCCTACAATGAGCAGTTCTTC. This translates into CASSLEGTAYNEQFF. The full variable domain, completed using reference TRBV11-3 and TRBJ2-1, is EAGVVQSPRYKIIEKKQPVAFWCNPISGHNTLYWYLQNLGQGPELLIRYENEEAVDDSQLPKDRFSAERLKGVDSTLKIQPAELGDSAVYLCASSLEGTAYNEQFFGPGTRLTVL.